What follows are 5 T cell receptor beta chains derived from one specimen sequenced in a study of blood T cells in healthy people across ages. Alongside a J-beta primer mix, a sample-barcoded 5' primer served in a second PCR lasting about 7 to 12 cycles. A single record per CDR3 protein comes from TCRdb applying MiXCR to the 5' RACE reads. This table holds around 1,900,000 distinct CDR3 sequences, more than 35% found once. Specimen: blood. Receptor source: a human donor in good health.

On this clonotype itself: Relative to the germline gene, one junction end is altered; a read error may explain this. CDR3 nucleotides: TGTGCCGGCAGCATGACAGGGCAGGTAGACGAGCAGTACTTC. Translated, it gives CAGSMTGQVDEQYF. V gene TRBV12-3 or TRBV12-4 combines with J gene TRBJ2-7; 7 bases map to TRBD1. There are 14 residues in the CDR3.

A remark on this clonotype: It may be a read error: a sequence one base away is much more abundant. The chain carries TRBV29-1 and TRBJ2-1; no clear D. The CDR3 is 13 amino acids. Germline CDR1 reads SQVTM; CDR2 reads ANQGSEA. Between the trimmed V and J ends, which lost 3 bases and 9 bases, there was a span of 15 bases. Here the CDR3 reads CSVDDPWWGEQFF. For the CDR3, the DNA is TGCAGCGTTGATGATCCTTGGTGGGGTGAGCAGTTCTTC.

This clonotype was counted a few times. The rearrangement joins TRBV2 to TRBJ2-7; TRBD2 matches 8 bases. J was trimmed by 6 bases and V by 6 bases; bases with no gene match: 4. The CDR3 sequence is 12 residues long. The V gene's germline CDR1 is SNHLY and CDR2 FYNNEI. The CDR3 DNA reads TGTGCCAGCAGGGGACTAGTAGCCGAGCAGTACTTC. It yields the protein CASRGLVAEQYF.

This clonotype was seen at least ten times. The CDR3 bases are TGTGCCAGCAGCCTACGGGGGGATGCCTACAATGAGCAGTTCTTC. Amino acids: CASSLRGDAYNEQFF. The chain carries TRBV7-2 and TRBJ2-1; 7 bases are shared with TRBD2. The CDR3 loop spans 15 amino acids. Germline loops: CDR1 SGHTA, CDR2 FQGNSA. Trimming at V came to 5 bases and at J to 2 bases, leaving 6 bases not matched to a gene. The whole variable domain, filled in from reference TRBV7-2 and TRBJ2-1, reads GAGVSQSPSNKVTEKGKDVELRCDPISGHTALYWYRQSLGQGLEFLIYFQGNSAPDKSGLPSDRFSAERTGGSVSTLTIQRTQQEDSAVYLCASSLRGDAYNEQFFGPGTRLTVL.

The rearrangement links TRBV9 to TRBJ2-5; D call uncertain. This CDR3 has 13 amino acids. The V gene lost 0 bases and the J gene lost 4 bases, with 7 bases spanning the gap. Germline CDR1 and CDR2: SGDLS and YYNGEE. The CDR3 protein is CASSVDPGETQYF. The CDR3 DNA reads as TGTGCCAGCAGCGTAGACCCCGGAGAGACCCAGTACTTC. Combining the CDR3 with reference TRBV9 and TRBJ2-5 gives the whole variable domain DSGVTQTPKHLITATGQRVTLRCSPRSGDLSVYWYQQSLDQGLQFLIQYYNGEERAKGNILERFSAQQFPDLHSELNLSSLELGDSALYFCASSVDPGETQYFGPGTRLLVL.